Presented here are 17 T cell receptor beta chains from one specimen sequenced in a study of cytomegalovirus exposure and HLA in healthy donors. Vbeta (60) and Jbeta (13) primers were used in the PCR. Assay used: immunoSEQ multiplex PCR; TCRdb lists only in-frame clones, some missing. Of around 140,000 clones listed, 80% are singletons. Sequencing was carried out using PBMCs. The receptors here all came from a man aged 45-65 years in good health and CMV-seronegative.

There are a few counts of this clone. The chain carries TRBV5-1 and TRBJ2-2, with 9 bases lining up with TRBD1. This CDR3 spans 16 amino acids. The J segment lost 3 bases and the V segment lost 0 bases, leaving 3 bases of the junction unmatched. Germline lookup yields CDR1 SGHRS and CDR2 YFSETQ. Written as DNA, the CDR3 is TGCGCCAGCAGCTTGGAGGACAGGGGATACACCGGGGAGCTGTTTTTT. Translation: CASSLEDRGYTGELFF. The whole variable domain, filled in from reference TRBV5-1 and TRBJ2-2, reads KAGVTQTPRYLIKTRGQQVTLSCSPISGHRSVSWYQQTPGQGLQFLFEYFSETQRNKGNFPGRFSGRQFSNSRSEMNVSTLELGDSALYLCASSLEDRGYTGELFFGEGSRLTVL.

The V and J genes are TRBV4-2 and TRBJ2-5, with 11 bases matching TRBD2. The V gene's germline CDR1 is LGHNA and CDR2 YNFKEQ. The CDR3 is 14 amino acids. Trimming took 3 bases from V and 5 from J; bases not matched to a gene: 2. The CDR3 is CASSHSGGDETQYF. The CDR3 nucleotides read TGTGCCAGCAGCCATAGCGGGGGGGACGAGACCCAGTACTTC.

This clone was recorded once. The rearrangement joins TRBV5-1 to TRBJ1-2, with D hard to call. This CDR3 is 13 amino acids long. Germline CDR1 and CDR2: SGHRS and YFSETQ. Trimming left V 4 bases short and J 8 bases short, with 15 bases between. The CDR3 bases are TGCGCCAGCAGCCCCGGTAGAGAAAAAGGCTACACCTTC. This translates into CASSPGREKGYTF.

V usage is TRBV11-3 and J usage is TRBJ2-3; D perhaps matches TRBD2 (6 bases). Trimming removed 8 bases from V and 2 bases from J, with 17 bases in between. The CDR3 loop spans 15 amino acids. Per the germline V gene, CDR1 is SGHNT and CDR2 is YENEEA. The CDR3 loop is CASARVGGDTDTQYF. As DNA, the CDR3 is TGTGCCAGCGCCAGGGTGGGCGGGGACACAGATACGCAGTATTTT.

V gene TRBV19 combines with J gene TRBJ2-7; 10 bases map to TRBD2. The germline V gene encodes CDR1 LNHDA and CDR2 SQIVND (reference sequence). Unmatched junction bases numbered 11, after V lost 6 bases and J lost 0 bases. The length of the CDR3 is 17 residues. CDR3 loop: CASRSPRLAGGSYEQYF. CDR3 nucleotide sequence: TGTGCCAGTAGATCCCCTAGACTAGCGGGCGGCTCCTACGAGCAGTACTTC.

The chain carries TRBV27 and TRBJ1-2; 7 positions agree with TRBD1. In germline, CDR1 is MNHEY, CDR2 SMNVEV (reference sequence). The CDR3 is 16 residues long. J was trimmed by 4 bases and V by 3 bases; bases with no gene match: 11. The CDR3 DNA sequence: TGTGCCAGCAGTTTTTCCCGGGGGGGGACAGTCTATGGCTACACCTTC. Residues: CASSFSRGGTVYGYTF.

The chain's CDR3 is CASSVDGQEVYEQYF. As DNA, the CDR3 is TGTGCCAGCAGCGTCGACGGACAGGAGGTTTACGAGCAGTACTTC. The J gene is TRBJ2-7, the V gene TRBV9; the match to TRBD1 covers 7 bases. The CDR3 is 15 residues long. With 2 bases clipped from V and 4 bases from J, the junction kept 9 bases outside the gene matches. Germline V gene data show CDR1 as SGDLS and CDR2 as YYNGEE.

The CDR3 sequence is CASSLIRGQGINYGYTF. CDR3 coding DNA: TGTGCCAGCAGCTTAATCCGCGGACAGGGGATTAACTATGGCTACACCTTC. The V call is TRBV7-9, the J call TRBJ1-2; 9 bases are a match to TRBD1. The ends lost 2 bases at V and 1 base at J; junction bases unmatched: 8. CDR3 length equals 17 residues. Germline CDR1 reads SEHNR; CDR2 reads FQNEAQ (reference sequence).

CDR3 DNA sequence: TGTGCCAGCTCACCATGGACAAACCCTGACTATGGCTACACCTTC. Encoded protein: CASSPWTNPDYGYTF. The rearrangement uses TRBV18 and TRBJ1-2, with a possible D match to TRBD1 (5 bases). The V gene lost 2 bases and the J gene lost 3 bases, with 13 bases spanning the gap. From germline, CDR1 is KGHSH and CDR2 LQKENI. The CDR3 has 15 residues.

On this clone: The same CDR3 arises from other DNA sequences in this sample as well. The chain recombines TRBV29-1 with TRBJ2-5; no definite D call. The germline V and J ends were trimmed by 0 bases and 7 bases, with 6 bases remaining between them. The germline V gene has CDR1 SQVTM and CDR2 ANQGSEA. The CDR3 totals 11 residues. The CDR3 nucleotides read TGCAGCGTTGAAGACCCCGGGACCCAGTACTTC. Translating gives CSVEDPGTQYF. Together with reference TRBV29-1 and TRBJ2-5, the CDR3 gives the full variable domain: SAVISQKPSRDICQRGTSLTIQCQVDSQVTMMFWYRQQPGQSLTLIATANQGSEATYESGFVIDKFPISRPNLTFSTLTVSNMSPEDSSIYLCSVEDPGTQYFGPGTRLLVL.

This chain links TRBV2 with TRBJ2-7, with 13 bases aligning to TRBD2. Germline-derived CDR1 and CDR2 are SNHLY and FYNNEI. The CDR3 runs 17 residues. The ends lost 6 bases at V and 2 bases at J; junction bases unmatched: 10. CDR3 sequence reads: CASSHGLAGDPPYEQYF. DNA of the CDR3: TGTGCCAGCAGCCACGGACTAGCGGGAGATCCTCCCTACGAGCAGTACTTC.

J is TRBJ2-7 and V is TRBV28; TRBD2 matches at 7 bases. This CDR3 comprises 13 residues. Germline V lookup: CDR1 MDHEN, CDR2 SYDVKM. V lost 7 bases to trimming and J lost 0 bases; unmatched junction nucleotides: 3. CDR3 protein: CASMGGSSYEQYF. The CDR3, as DNA: TGTGCCAGCATGGGCGGGAGCTCCTACGAGCAGTACTTC. Filled out from reference TRBV28 and TRBJ2-7, the complete variable domain reads DVKVTQSSRYLVKRTGEKVFLECVQDMDHENMFWYRQDPGLGLRLIYFSYDVKMKEKGDIPEGYSVSREKKERFSLILESASTNQTSMYLCASMGGSSYEQYFGPGTRLTVT.

This clone has a handful of counts. The V call is TRBV7-9, the J call TRBJ2-7, with TRBD1 as a possible D gene (7 bases). There are 15 residues in the CDR3. Germline V gene lookup returns CDR1 SEHNR and CDR2 FQNEAQ (reference sequence). V was cut by 0 bases and J by 6 bases, with 15 bases left in between. CDR3: CASSLALQGDFEQYF. The CDR3, as DNA: TGTGCCAGCAGCTTAGCGCTTCAGGGGGACTTCGAGCAGTACTTC. The whole variable domain, remainder taken from reference TRBV7-9 and TRBJ2-7, is DTGVSQNPRHKITKRGQNVTFRCDPISEHNRLYWYRQTLGQGPEFLTYFQNEAQLEKSRLLSDRFSAERPKGSFSTLEIQRTEQGDSAMYLCASSLALQGDFEQYFGPGTRLTVT.

The chain links TRBV7-9 to TRBJ2-2, with 7 nucleotides matching TRBD1. Trimming took 5 bases from V and 1 from J; bases not matched to a gene: 7. The CDR3 is 16 amino acids. Germline assignment: CDR1 SEHNR and CDR2 FQNEAQ (reference sequence). The CDR3 reads CASSANTGENTGELFF. The CDR3 nucleotides are TGTGCCAGCAGCGCCAACACAGGGGAGAACACCGGGGAGCTGTTTTTT.

This sequence joins TRBV2 and TRBJ1-5, with D unresolved. Germline V gives CDR1 SNHLY, CDR2 FYNNEI. CDR3 length equals 15 residues. Trimming left V 6 bases short and J 2 bases short, with 14 bases between. The CDR3 nucleotides read TGTGCCAGCAGAGCCCGCCCCGAGGGCAATCAGCCCCAGCATTTT. It is translated as CASRARPEGNQPQHF. Combining the CDR3 with reference TRBV2 and TRBJ1-5 gives the whole variable domain EPEVTQTPSHQVTQMGQEVILRCVPISNHLYFYWYRQILGQKVEFLVSFYNNEISEKSEIFDDQFSVERPDGSNFTLKIRSTKLEDSAMYFCASRARPEGNQPQHFGDGTRLSIL.

The V gene is TRBV29-1, the J gene TRBJ2-7; 7 nucleotides agree with TRBD2. This CDR3 is 14 amino acids long. The junction had 14 bases not matched to a gene; V was cut back by 6 bases and J by 6 bases. Germline V CDR1 and CDR2: SQVTM, ANQGSEA. The chain's CDR3 is CSVTPIGEGLEQYF. The CDR3 DNA is TGCAGCGTGACCCCGATCGGGGAGGGTCTCGAGCAGTACTTC.

The chain couples TRBV30 to TRBJ2-1; 7 bases map to TRBD1. Germline V gene sequence: CDR1 GTSNPN, CDR2 SVGIG (reference sequence). The CDR3 has 13 amino acids. With 0 bases clipped from V and 6 bases from J, the junction kept 2 bases outside the gene matches. The CDR3 reads CAWSVDRANEQFF. The CDR3 DNA follows: TGTGCCTGGAGTGTAGACAGGGCCAATGAGCAGTTCTTC.